The 5 T cell receptor beta chains below all came from one sample that was sequenced in a study of regulatory T cells in long-lasting Graves disease (dated by TCRdb to the early 2020s). Library construction relied on multiplex PCR. Sequencing was performed on an Illumina HiSeq 4000. To build TCR beta libraries, CDR3 regions were amplified by Arm-PCR using iRepertoire HTBI primers. The public reads were run again by TCRdb, first through fastp at Q25 and then through MiXCR, and only productive beta chains were kept. Each record represents a unique CDR3 protein, reported with the most common genes and DNA among its rows. Counted in this sample were about 470,000 distinct CDR3 sequences; 20% to 25% of them appeared once. In total, the top ten clones hold 7% to 9.5% of the sample. This sample's time point label indicates: persistent/refractory GD, antithyroid drugs over 5 years with positive TRAb. For both TCR sequencing and RNA sequencing, RNA was extracted from PBMCs in TRIzol.

The material sequenced was peripheral blood mononuclear cells (PBMCs), taken when the disease was refractory, from a patient treated with antithyroid drugs. The origin of the receptors is a female donor with Graves disease.

The chain joins TRBV25-1 to TRBJ1-1; perhaps TRBD1 as D (5 bases). CDR3 length: 13 amino acids. Germline CDR1 MGHDK, CDR2 SYGVNS. With 5 bases removed from V and 5 bases from J, the gap between germline ends came to 12 bases. The CDR3 is CASSHSGKTEAFF. The CDR3, as DNA: TGTGCCAGCAGTCATTCAGGGAAGACTGAAGCTTTCTTT.

This clonotype was detected only a few times. CDR3 nucleotides: TGTGCCAGCAGCTTGGTGGCCTACGGCGAGCAGTACTTC. The encoded protein is CASSLVAYGEQYF. The chain is built from TRBV5-6 and TRBJ2-7; unclear D gene. The CDR3 sequence is 13 residues long. Germline V lookup: CDR1 SGHDT, CDR2 YYEEEE. With 0 bases removed from V and 6 bases from J, the gap between germline ends came to 10 bases.

Worth noting for this clonotype: One end of the junction varies from germline; a read error may be responsible. This chain links TRBV28 with TRBJ1-2, with D maybe TRBD1 (5 bases). The CDR3 length is 14 residues. Germline CDR1 and CDR2: MDHEN and SYDVKM. In nucleotides, the CDR3 is TGTGCCAGCAGTTTGGGGGGTCCCCACTATGGCCACACCTTC. Translated: CASSLGGPHYGHTF.

Concerning this clonotype itself: A much bigger clone sits one base away, suggesting this may be a read error. J is TRBJ2-2 and V is TRBV28, with D unclear. In germline, CDR1 is MDHEN, CDR2 SYDVKM. This CDR3 has 14 residues. In DNA form, the CDR3 reads TGTGCCAGCGATGGCGGAAGGAACACCGTGGAGCTGTTTTTT. The encoded protein is CASDGGRNTVELFF.

The chain uses TRBV7-2 and TRBJ2-3, with a tentative D call TRBD1 (6 bases). The CDR3 contains 15 residues. In germline, CDR1 is SGHTA, CDR2 FQGNSA. The ends were cut back, 5 bases at V and 3 bases at J, with 15 bases in the middle. The CDR3 loop reads CASSPLWGPTDTQYF. The CDR3, as DNA: TGTGCCAGCAGCCCCCTCTGGGGGCCGACAGATACGCAGTATTTT.